The sequence of this T cell receptor (beta chain) was determined in a study of T cells after posttransplantation cyclophosphamide. Germline CDR1 is KGHSH and CDR2 is LQKENI. The CDR3 runs to 17 residues. Study-level points and caveats: TRB clonality was highly associated with recipient CMV seropositivity and reactivation. Later blood repertoires were often dominated by clones from the donor CD8+ memory compartment. Blood and skin or GI T cell repertoires showed limited TRB overlap.

This clone was seen many times. What it recognizes is unknown. Mismatch with germline at one junction end may stem from a read error. Repertoires were generated with immunoSEQ multiplex PCR, while TCRdb's copy carries only in-frame clones and drops some. The sample shows approximately 7,100 clones, none of them appearing just once. Treatment was busulfan-fludarabine conditioning, a marrow graft, and cyclophosphamide on days +3 and +4. This receptor was identified in a female patient in her 60s who received an allogeneic stem cell transplant from an unrelated donor, was CMV-positive, and had acute GVHD only. The T cells may partly be graft donor cells. The genes are TRBV18 and TRBJ2-3; 12 bases map to TRBD2. The specimen was PBMCs, collected less than 95 days after allogeneic stem cell transplant with posttransplant cyclophosphamide. CDR3 protein: CASSRFRLAGDTDPQYF. The CDR3, as DNA: TGTGCCAGCTCACGTTTTAGACTAGCGGGAGACACAGATCCGCAGTATTTT. Based on the CDR3 plus reference TRBV18 and TRBJ2-3, the full variable domain is NAGVMQNPRHLVRRRGQEARLRCSPMKGHSHVYWYRQLPEEGLKFMVYLQKENIIDESGMPKERFSAEFPKEGPSILRIQQVVRGDSAAYFCASSRFRLAGDTDPQYFGPGTRLTVL.